One sample yielded the 4 T cell receptor beta chains listed below, sequenced in a study of naive and memory T cell subsets. Ligated cDNA underwent four rounds of PCR with nested alpha and beta constant region primers and SP2. TCRdb reprocessed the 5' RACE reads via MiXCR and lists one record per CDR3 protein. The repertoire holds roughly 48,000 distinct CDR3 sequences, with about 4.8% as singletons. An oligonucleotide containing a UMI was ligated to the 3' end of TCR cDNA. These receptors all stem from a female donor in good health.

Ten or more counts support this clonotype. The chain is built from TRBV12-3 or TRBV12-4 and TRBJ2-1, with 9 bases that match TRBD1. V trimming: 7 bases; J trimming: 5 bases; junction bases outside the gene matches: 6. CDR3 size: 14 residues. CDR3: CASKPGQGHNEQFF. The CDR3 DNA is TGTGCCAGCAAACCGGGACAGGGCCACAATGAGCAGTTCTTC.

The chain has TRBV19 and TRBJ2-4; 9 nucleotides match TRBD2. The CDR3 totals 15 residues. Germline V gene lookup returns CDR1 LNHDA and CDR2 SQIVND (reference sequence). Losses at the gene ends were 5 bases for V and 3 bases for J; bases not matched to a gene: 5. The CDR3 loop reads CASSPSLAGKNIQYF. CDR3 sequence (DNA): TGTGCCAGTAGTCCCTCACTAGCGGGCAAAAACATTCAGTACTTC.

This clonotype was picked up many times. The gene calls are TRBV20-1 and TRBJ1-5; possible D gene TRBD1, 5 bases. The CDR3 totals 14 residues. Trimming removed 2 bases at V and 4 bases at J, with 12 bases between. Germline V gene data show CDR1 as DFQATT and CDR2 as SNEGSKA (reference sequence). CDR3 sequence reads: CSARTPRANQPQHF. The CDR3 bases are TGCAGTGCTAGAACCCCCAGGGCTAATCAGCCCCAGCATTTT.

This clonotype was observed at least ten times. The chain has TRBV20-1 and TRBJ2-6; TRBD1 agrees at 9 bases. CDR1 and CDR2 from the germline V gene are DFQATT and SNEGSKA (reference sequence). The CDR3 length is 16 residues. V lost 5 bases and J lost 1; bases outside the gene matches: 6. CDR3 region: CSARQGGRSGANVLTF. The CDR3 region has the DNA TGCAGTGCTCGACAGGGGGGACGGTCTGGGGCCAACGTCCTGACTTTC.